The 2 T cell receptor beta chains below come from one sample, sequenced in a study of response to subunit inactivated influenza vaccine. One entry per CDR3 protein, called by TCRdb with MiXCR from the RT-PCR reads. In the table there are under 200,000 distinct CDR3 sequences, over 8.5% of which are singletons. Sequenced material: CD8+ T cells sorted from PBMCs, taken roughly 24 months after vaccination. These receptor sequences come from a man in his fifties or sixties who received an inactivated influenza vaccine.

In this sample, this clonotype turned up many times. The chain links TRBV6-2 or TRBV6-3 to TRBJ2-4; the D gene is possibly TRBD1 (5 bases). This CDR3 spans 13 amino acids. CDR1 MNHEY and CDR2 SVGEGT come from the germline V gene. Trimming shortened V by 6 bases and J by 15 bases, and 21 bases separated the two germline ends. CDR3: CASRTDSYAPSYF. The CDR3 DNA is TGTGCCAGCAGGACCGACAGCTATGCCCCTTCGTACTTC.

The J gene is TRBJ2-3, the V gene TRBV20-1; TRBD2 agrees at 14 bases. The germline CDR1 and CDR2 sequences are DFQATT and SNEGSKA (reference sequence). J lost 2 bases, V lost 5 bases, and 12 bases had no gene match. This CDR3 region has 18 residues. The CDR3 is CSAPGTSGSMRATDTQYF. For the CDR3, the DNA is TGCAGTGCTCCCGGGACTAGCGGGAGTATGAGGGCCACAGATACGCAGTATTTT.